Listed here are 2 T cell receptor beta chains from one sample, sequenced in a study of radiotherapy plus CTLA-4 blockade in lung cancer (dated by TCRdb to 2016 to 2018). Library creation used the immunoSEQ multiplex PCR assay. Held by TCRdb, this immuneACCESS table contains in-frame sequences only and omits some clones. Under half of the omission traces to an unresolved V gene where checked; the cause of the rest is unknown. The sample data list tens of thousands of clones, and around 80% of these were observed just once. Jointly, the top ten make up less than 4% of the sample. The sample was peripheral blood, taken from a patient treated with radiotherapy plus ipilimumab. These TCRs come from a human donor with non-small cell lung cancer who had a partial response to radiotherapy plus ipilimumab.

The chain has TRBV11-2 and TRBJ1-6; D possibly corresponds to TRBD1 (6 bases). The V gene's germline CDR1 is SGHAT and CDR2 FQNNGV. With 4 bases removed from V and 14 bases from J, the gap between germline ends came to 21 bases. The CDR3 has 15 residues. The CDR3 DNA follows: TGTGCCAGCAGCTCCCCGACAGGTGGGGAAAAGGCCCTCCACTTT. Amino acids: CASSSPTGGEKALHF.

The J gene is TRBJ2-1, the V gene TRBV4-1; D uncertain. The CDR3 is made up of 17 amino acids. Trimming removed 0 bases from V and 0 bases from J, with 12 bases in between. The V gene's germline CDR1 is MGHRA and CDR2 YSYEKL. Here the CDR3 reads CASSQDESPSSYNEQFF. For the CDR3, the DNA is TGCGCCAGCAGCCAAGATGAGAGTCCGAGCTCCTACAATGAGCAGTTCTTC.